Listed below are T cell receptor beta chains from one sample, sequenced in a study of T cell repertoires in cytomegalovirus infection. No cognate antigen is known for these TCRs. TCRdb processed the reads anew with MiXCR; each CDR3 protein has one entry. The table has approximately 280,000 distinct CDR3 sequences, less than 25% seen once. The sample here was cultured PBMCs, taken from culture after CMV antigen stimulation. Every receptor here comes from a human donor in good health (CMV status not recorded). Some clones in this sample may be carry-over from other donors' samples. CDR3s include the opening cysteine and the closing phenylalanine or tryptophan. A D gene is named only where the DNA matches it firmly. A row's size may be missing; if present it is once, few, many or a size class.

len: 15; d_gene: TRBD2; abundance: NA; j_gene: TRBJ2-1; v_gene: TRBV18; CDR3aa: CASSPSGTRGSEQFF; CDR3nt: TGTGCCAGCTCACCCTCCGGGACTAGGGGTAGTGAGCAGTTCTTC
len: 13; d_gene: NA; abundance: NA; j_gene: TRBJ2-2; v_gene: TRBV20-1; CDR3aa: CSAVTRDTGELFF; CDR3nt: TGCAGTGCCGTAACTAGGGACACCGGGGAGCTGTTTTTT
len: 13; d_gene: NA; abundance: many; j_gene: TRBJ1-5; v_gene: TRBV12-3/TRBV12-4; CDR3aa: CASSLMWNQPQHF; CDR3nt: TGTGCCAGCAGTTTAATGTGGAATCAGCCCCAGCATTTT
len: 13; d_gene: NA; abundance: NA; j_gene: TRBJ2-2; v_gene: TRBV7-3; CDR3aa: CASSLTHTGELFF; CDR3nt: TGTGCCAGCAGCTTGACCCACACCGGGGAGCTGTTTTTT
len: 15; d_gene: NA; abundance: NA; j_gene: TRBJ2-1; v_gene: TRBV24-1; CDR3aa: CATSDIRDLYNEQFF; CDR3nt: TGTGCCACCAGTGATATCCGGGACCTATACAATGAGCAGTTCTTC
len: 15; d_gene: NA; abundance: NA; j_gene: TRBJ2-2; v_gene: TRBV7-6; CDR3aa: CASSLGGSNTGELFF; CDR3nt: TGTGCCAGCAGCTTAGGGGGTTCGAACACCGGGGAGCTGTTTTTT
len: 12; d_gene: NA; abundance: few; j_gene: TRBJ2-7; v_gene: TRBV4-2; CDR3aa: CASSQVGNEQYF; CDR3nt: TGTGCCAGCAGCCAAGTCGGGAACGAGCAGTACTTC
len: 17; d_gene: TRBD1; abundance: NA; j_gene: TRBJ1-2; v_gene: TRBV7-9; CDR3aa: CASSLVGTDEATYGYTF; CDR3nt: TGTGCCAGCAGCTTAGTGGGGACAGACGAGGCTACCTATGGCTACACCTTC
len: 13; d_gene: NA; abundance: NA; j_gene: TRBJ2-1; v_gene: TRBV6-2/TRBV6-3; CDR3aa: CASSYFQYNEQFF; CDR3nt: TGTGCCAGCAGTTACTTTCAGTACAATGAGCAGTTCTTC
len: 13; d_gene: NA; abundance: NA; j_gene: TRBJ2-2; v_gene: TRBV15; CDR3aa: CATSRDGPGELFF; CDR3nt: TGTGCCACCAGCAGAGATGGCCCCGGGGAGCTGTTTTTT
len: 12; d_gene: NA; abundance: NA; j_gene: TRBJ2-1; v_gene: TRBV5-1; CDR3aa: CASSSTINEQFF; CDR3nt: TGCGCCAGCAGCAGCACCATTAATGAGCAGTTCTTC
len: 12; d_gene: NA; abundance: many; j_gene: TRBJ2-5; v_gene: TRBV7-2; CDR3aa: CASSKTAETQYF; CDR3nt: TGTGCCAGCAGCAAAACGGCAGAGACCCAGTACTTC
len: 17; d_gene: NA; abundance: many; j_gene: TRBJ1-2; v_gene: TRBV11-2; CDR3aa: CASSLSPIPTVNYGYTF; CDR3nt: TGTGCCAGCAGCTTATCTCCTATTCCCACCGTTAACTATGGCTACACCTTC
len: 16; d_gene: TRBD2; abundance: NA; j_gene: TRBJ2-1; v_gene: TRBV6-2/TRBV6-3; CDR3aa: CASSSSPSGSLYEQFF; CDR3nt: TGTGCCAGCAGTTCATCTCCTAGCGGGAGCTTATATGAGCAGTTCTTC
len: 12; d_gene: NA; abundance: NA; j_gene: TRBJ2-3; v_gene: TRBV7-8; CDR3aa: CASSDYVNTQYF; CDR3nt: TGTGCCAGCAGCGACTATGTGAATACGCAGTATTTT
len: 13; d_gene: NA; abundance: NA; j_gene: TRBJ1-6; v_gene: TRBV12-3/TRBV12-4; CDR3aa: CASSLTGGSPLHF; CDR3nt: TGTGCCAGCAGTTTAACAGGAGGCTCACCCCTCCACTTT
len: 15; d_gene: TRBD2; abundance: NA; j_gene: TRBJ2-5; v_gene: TRBV4-1; CDR3aa: CASSQDVTSGRIQYF; CDR3nt: TGCGCCAGCAGCCAAGATGTGACTAGCGGGAGGATCCAGTACTTC
len: 13; d_gene: NA; abundance: many; j_gene: TRBJ2-2; v_gene: TRBV27; CDR3aa: CASSLSKGGELFF; CDR3nt: TGTGCCAGCAGTTTATCGAAGGGCGGGGAGCTGTTTTTT
len: 16; d_gene: NA; abundance: many; j_gene: TRBJ1-6; v_gene: TRBV7-2; CDR3aa: CASSLSSISYNSPLHF; CDR3nt: TGTGCCAGCAGCTTATCAAGTATCTCCTATAATTCACCCCTCCACTTT
len: 13; d_gene: TRBD1; abundance: few; j_gene: TRBJ1-2; v_gene: TRBV11-2; CDR3aa: CASSPDRAGGYTF; CDR3nt: TGTGCCAGCAGCCCTGACAGGGCGGGAGGCTACACCTTC
len: 14; d_gene: TRBD2; abundance: NA; j_gene: TRBJ2-1; v_gene: TRBV19; CDR3aa: CASSMLAGGHEQFF; CDR3nt: TGTGCCAGTAGTATGCTAGCGGGAGGTCATGAGCAGTTCTTC
len: 13; d_gene: NA; abundance: NA; j_gene: TRBJ1-1; v_gene: TRBV7-8; CDR3aa: CASRPDVTSEAFF; CDR3nt: TGTGCCAGCCGCCCAGACGTTACTTCTGAAGCTTTCTTT
len: 14; d_gene: NA; abundance: NA; j_gene: TRBJ1-2; v_gene: TRBV6-2/TRBV6-3; CDR3aa: CATAPQDGPYGYTF; CDR3nt: TGTGCCACGGCGCCCCAGGACGGACCCTATGGCTACACCTTC
len: 16; d_gene: TRBD2; abundance: NA; j_gene: TRBJ2-3; v_gene: TRBV7-3; CDR3aa: CASSPGTSGFTDTQYF; CDR3nt: TGTGCCAGCAGCCCCGGGACTAGCGGGTTCACAGATACGCAGTATTTT
len: 15; d_gene: NA; abundance: few; j_gene: TRBJ2-3; v_gene: TRBV6-5; CDR3aa: CASSYGRVSTDTQYF; CDR3nt: TGTGCCAGCAGTTACGGACGGGTTAGCACAGATACGCAGTATTTT
len: 14; d_gene: NA; abundance: few; j_gene: TRBJ1-1; v_gene: TRBV11-2; CDR3aa: CASSLGLRNTEAFF; CDR3nt: TGTGCCAGCAGCCTCGGACTCCGGAACACTGAAGCTTTCTTT
len: 19; d_gene: TRBD2; abundance: few; j_gene: TRBJ2-1; v_gene: TRBV6-6; CDR3aa: CASSDGASGRSEVHNEQFF; CDR3nt: TGTGCCAGCAGCGACGGCGCTAGCGGGAGGTCTGAAGTACACAATGAGCAGTTCTTC
len: 14; d_gene: TRBD2; abundance: few; j_gene: TRBJ2-1; v_gene: TRBV25-1; CDR3aa: CASSALGLAYEQFF; CDR3nt: TGTGCCAGCAGTGCCCTCGGACTAGCCTATGAGCAGTTCTTC
len: 15; d_gene: NA; abundance: few; j_gene: TRBJ1-1; v_gene: TRBV7-9; CDR3aa: CASSLTTGRDTEAFF; CDR3nt: TGTGCCAGCAGCTTGACGACCGGTAGGGACACTGAAGCTTTCTTT
len: 13; d_gene: NA; abundance: few; j_gene: TRBJ2-5; v_gene: TRBV6-5; CDR3aa: CASSSEELGTQYF; CDR3nt: TGTGCCAGCAGCTCGGAAGAGCTCGGGACCCAGTACTTC
len: 15; d_gene: TRBD1; abundance: NA; j_gene: TRBJ1-5; v_gene: TRBV12-3/TRBV12-4; CDR3aa: CASTPGQYSNQPQHF; CDR3nt: TGTGCCAGCACGCCGGGACAGTATAGCAATCAGCCCCAGCATTTT
len: 19; d_gene: TRBD2; abundance: many; j_gene: TRBJ2-2; v_gene: TRBV5-1; CDR3aa: CASSPTIAAGGAATGELFF; CDR3nt: TGCGCCAGCAGCCCGACAATAGCAGCGGGAGGAGCGGCCACCGGGGAGCTGTTTTTT
len: 20; d_gene: TRBD2; abundance: few; j_gene: TRBJ2-3; v_gene: TRBV15; CDR3aa: CATSRVNRVVSSGSRDTQYF; CDR3nt: TGTGCCACCAGCAGAGTGAATCGTGTGGTGTCTAGCGGGAGTCGAGATACGCAGTATTTT
len: 14; d_gene: NA; abundance: NA; j_gene: TRBJ1-4; v_gene: TRBV11-2; CDR3aa: CASSLYREAEKLFF; CDR3nt: TGTGCCAGCAGCTTATACAGGGAGGCTGAAAAACTGTTTTTT
len: 15; d_gene: NA; abundance: many; j_gene: TRBJ2-2; v_gene: TRBV7-2; CDR3aa: CASSRRTANTGELFF; CDR3nt: TGTGCCAGCAGCCGGAGGACCGCGAACACCGGGGAGCTGTTTTTT
len: 18; d_gene: TRBD2; abundance: few; j_gene: TRBJ2-1; v_gene: TRBV4-1; CDR3aa: CASSHSASGRSDYNEQFF; CDR3nt: TGCGCCAGCAGCCATTCGGCTAGCGGGAGGTCCGACTACAATGAGCAGTTCTTC
len: 16; d_gene: TRBD2; abundance: NA; j_gene: TRBJ2-1; v_gene: TRBV6-2/TRBV6-3; CDR3aa: CASSYGTSFYYNEQFF; CDR3nt: TGTGCCAGCAGTTACGGGACTAGCTTTTACTACAATGAGCAGTTCTTC
len: 13; d_gene: NA; abundance: NA; j_gene: TRBJ2-5; v_gene: TRBV6-6; CDR3aa: CASTAGGAGTQYF; CDR3nt: TGTGCCAGCACCGCAGGGGGAGCGGGGACCCAGTACTTC
len: 12; d_gene: NA; abundance: few; j_gene: TRBJ1-1; v_gene: TRBV7-9; CDR3aa: CASSLAAREAFF; CDR3nt: TGTGCCAGCAGCTTAGCGGCAAGGGAAGCTTTCTTT
len: 14; d_gene: NA; abundance: NA; j_gene: TRBJ2-3; v_gene: TRBV6-2/TRBV6-3; CDR3aa: CASSYSGGTDTQYF; CDR3nt: TGTGCCAGCAGTTACTCGGGAGGAACAGATACGCAGTATTTT
len: 14; d_gene: TRBD1; abundance: many; j_gene: TRBJ2-7; v_gene: TRBV12-3/TRBV12-4; CDR3aa: CASSRTGRIYEQYF; CDR3nt: TGTGCCAGCAGTCGGACAGGACGGATCTACGAGCAGTACTTC
len: 11; d_gene: NA; abundance: NA; j_gene: TRBJ2-7; v_gene: TRBV6-2/TRBV6-3; CDR3aa: CASSYSSEQYF; CDR3nt: TGTGCCAGCAGTTACAGTTCCGAGCAGTACTTC
len: 17; d_gene: NA; abundance: many; j_gene: TRBJ2-7; v_gene: TRBV12-3/TRBV12-4; CDR3aa: CASSLTIGAAVKYEQYF; CDR3nt: TGTGCCAGCAGTCTGACGATAGGGGCAGCCGTTAAGTACGAGCAGTACTTC
len: 13; d_gene: NA; abundance: few; j_gene: TRBJ2-3; v_gene: TRBV20-1; CDR3aa: CSARGWNGDTQYF; CDR3nt: TGCAGTGCTAGAGGTTGGAACGGGGATACGCAGTATTTT
len: 16; d_gene: NA; abundance: few; j_gene: TRBJ1-5; v_gene: TRBV4-3; CDR3aa: CASSPSTGHQNQPQHF; CDR3nt: TGCGCCAGCAGCCCCTCCACCGGACACCAAAATCAGCCCCAGCATTTT
len: 14; d_gene: NA; abundance: many; j_gene: TRBJ2-1; v_gene: TRBV7-9; CDR3aa: CASSLGTVNNEQFF; CDR3nt: TGTGCCAGCAGCTTAGGGACAGTTAACAATGAGCAGTTCTTC
len: 14; d_gene: NA; abundance: many; j_gene: TRBJ2-3; v_gene: TRBV7-2; CDR3aa: CASSLVSNTDTQYF; CDR3nt: TGTGCCAGCAGCTTAGTTTCCAACACAGATACGCAGTATTTT